The present entry profiles one T cell receptor beta chain with its context. Its antigen is not identified. Each bulk PBMC sample had approximately 350 ng DNA loaded. Profiling relied on immunoSEQ multiplex PCR, and the TCRdb table lists in-frame clones only, not all of them. The sample consists of about 18,000 clones, about nine tenths of them appearing once. Germline CDR1 is MNHEY and CDR2 is SVGAGI. The CDR3 sequence is 13 residues long. The ends lost 10 bases at V and 5 bases at J; junction bases unmatched: 10. This sample stems from a study of blood T cell dynamics during melanoma immunotherapy. Broader study findings: Disease-control patients' PBMC repertoires became either more clonal or more diverse at W3.

Time point defined: pre-treatment baseline. Specimen: blood, collected from a patient treated with checkpoint blockade. V is TRBV6-5 and J is TRBJ1-2, with TRBD1 matching over 7 bases. The sequence derives from a human donor with melanoma. CDR3 nucleotide sequence: TGTGCCACTCGGGGACAGAACCTTTATGGCTACACCTTC. Protein: CATRGQNLYGYTF.